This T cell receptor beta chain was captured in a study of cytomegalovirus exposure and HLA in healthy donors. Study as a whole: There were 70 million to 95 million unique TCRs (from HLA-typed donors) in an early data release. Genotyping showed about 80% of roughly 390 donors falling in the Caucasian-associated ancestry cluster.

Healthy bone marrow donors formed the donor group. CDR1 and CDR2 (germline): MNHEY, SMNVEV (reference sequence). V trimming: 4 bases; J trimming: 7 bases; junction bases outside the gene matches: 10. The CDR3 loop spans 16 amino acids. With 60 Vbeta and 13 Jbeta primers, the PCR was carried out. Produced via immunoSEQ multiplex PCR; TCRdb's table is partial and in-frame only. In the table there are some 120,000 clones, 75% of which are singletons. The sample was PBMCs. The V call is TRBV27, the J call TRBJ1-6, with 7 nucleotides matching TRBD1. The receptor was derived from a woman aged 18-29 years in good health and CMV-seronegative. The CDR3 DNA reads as TGTGCCAGCAGTTCCTGGGGGCGACAGGGCAATTCACCCCTCCACTTT. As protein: CASSSWGRQGNSPLHF.